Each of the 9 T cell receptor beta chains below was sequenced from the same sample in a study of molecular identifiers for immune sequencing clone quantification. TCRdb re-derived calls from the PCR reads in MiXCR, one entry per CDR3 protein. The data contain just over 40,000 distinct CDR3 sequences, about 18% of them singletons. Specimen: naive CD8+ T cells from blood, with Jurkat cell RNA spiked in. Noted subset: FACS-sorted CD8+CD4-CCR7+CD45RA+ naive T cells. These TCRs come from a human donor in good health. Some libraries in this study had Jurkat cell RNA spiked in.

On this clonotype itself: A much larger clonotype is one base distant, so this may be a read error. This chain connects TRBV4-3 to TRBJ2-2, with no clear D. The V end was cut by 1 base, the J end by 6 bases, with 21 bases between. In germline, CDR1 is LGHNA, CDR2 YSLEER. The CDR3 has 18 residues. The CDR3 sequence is CASSQGGGTSGFSGELFF. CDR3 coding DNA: TGCGCCAGCAGCCAAGGTGGCGGAACCTCAGGATTTTCCGGGGAGCTGTTTTTT.

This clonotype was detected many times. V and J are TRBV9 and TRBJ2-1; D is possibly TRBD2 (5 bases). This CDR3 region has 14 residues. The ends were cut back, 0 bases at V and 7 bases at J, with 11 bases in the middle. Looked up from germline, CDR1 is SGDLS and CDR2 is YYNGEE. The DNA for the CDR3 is TGTGCCAGCAGCGTAGAAGGTAGACTAAATGAGCAGTTCTTC. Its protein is CASSVEGRLNEQFF.

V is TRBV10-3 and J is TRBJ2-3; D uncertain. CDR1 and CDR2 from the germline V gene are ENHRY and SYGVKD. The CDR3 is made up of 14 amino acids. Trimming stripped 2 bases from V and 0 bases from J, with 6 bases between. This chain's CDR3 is CAISEGRSTDTQYF. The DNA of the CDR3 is TGTGCCATCAGTGAGGGACGGAGCACAGATACGCAGTATTTT.

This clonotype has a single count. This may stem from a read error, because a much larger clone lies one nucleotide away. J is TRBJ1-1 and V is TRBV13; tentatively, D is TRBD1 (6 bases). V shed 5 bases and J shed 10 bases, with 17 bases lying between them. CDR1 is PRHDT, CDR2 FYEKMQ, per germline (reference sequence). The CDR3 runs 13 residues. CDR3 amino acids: CASSVLQGPGAFF. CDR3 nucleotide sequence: TGTGCCAGCAGCGTCCTACAGGGCCCGGGAGCTTTCTTT.

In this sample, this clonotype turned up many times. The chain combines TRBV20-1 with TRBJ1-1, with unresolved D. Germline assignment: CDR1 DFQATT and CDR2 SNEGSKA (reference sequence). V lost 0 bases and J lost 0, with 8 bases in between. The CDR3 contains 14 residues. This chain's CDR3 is CSAREPVLNTEAFF. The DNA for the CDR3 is TGCAGTGCTAGAGAACCCGTCTTGAACACTGAAGCTTTCTTT.

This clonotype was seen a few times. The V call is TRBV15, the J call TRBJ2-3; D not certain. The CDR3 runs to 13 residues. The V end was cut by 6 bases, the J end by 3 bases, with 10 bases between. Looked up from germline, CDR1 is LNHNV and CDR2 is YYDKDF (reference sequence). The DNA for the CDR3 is TGTGCCACCAGGGGGTTCGGGACAGATACGCAGTATTTT. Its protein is CATRGFGTDTQYF.

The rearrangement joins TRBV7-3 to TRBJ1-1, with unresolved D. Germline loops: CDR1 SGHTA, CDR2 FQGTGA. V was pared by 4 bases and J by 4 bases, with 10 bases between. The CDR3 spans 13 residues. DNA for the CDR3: TGTGCCAGCAGCTACGGGGAAGGCACTGAAGCTTTCTTT. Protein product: CASSYGEGTEAFF.

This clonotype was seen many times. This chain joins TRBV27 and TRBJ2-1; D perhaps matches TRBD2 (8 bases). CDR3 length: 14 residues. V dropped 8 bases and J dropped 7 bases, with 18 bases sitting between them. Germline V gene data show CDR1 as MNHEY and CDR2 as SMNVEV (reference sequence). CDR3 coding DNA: TGTGCCAGCGCAACCCGGGAGGGGGCGAATGAGCAGTTCTTC. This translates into CASATREGANEQFF.

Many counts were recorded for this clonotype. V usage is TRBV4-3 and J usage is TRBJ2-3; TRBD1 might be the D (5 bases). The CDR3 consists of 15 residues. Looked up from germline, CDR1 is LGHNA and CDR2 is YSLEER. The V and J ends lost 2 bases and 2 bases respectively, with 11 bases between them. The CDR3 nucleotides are TGCGCCAGCAGCCAACAATACAGGACCACAGATACGCAGTATTTT. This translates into CASSQQYRTTDTQYF.